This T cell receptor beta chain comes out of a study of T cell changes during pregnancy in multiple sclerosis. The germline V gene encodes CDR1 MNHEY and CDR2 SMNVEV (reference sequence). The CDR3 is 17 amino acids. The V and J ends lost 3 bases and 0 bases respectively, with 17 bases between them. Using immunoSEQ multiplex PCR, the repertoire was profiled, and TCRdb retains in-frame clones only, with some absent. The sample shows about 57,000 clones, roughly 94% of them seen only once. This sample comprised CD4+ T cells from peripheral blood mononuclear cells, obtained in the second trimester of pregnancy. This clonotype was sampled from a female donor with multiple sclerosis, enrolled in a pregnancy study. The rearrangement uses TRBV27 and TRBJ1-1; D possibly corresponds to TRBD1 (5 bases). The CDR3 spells CASSFDSNPIMNTEAFF. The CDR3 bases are TGTGCCAGCAGTTTCGACAGTAACCCTATTATGAACACTGAAGCTTTCTTT.